Many counts were recorded for the clone carrying this TCR delta chain. Its antigen remains unidentified. TCRdb called clones anew from the multiplex PCR reads with CATT. This table has 53,000 or so delta-chain clones, more than 1.5% appearing once. This entry belongs to a study of γδ T cells in repeated Plasmodium falciparum infection. Overall study context: Malian children with intense seasonal malaria exposure were compared with matched Australian children. Study conclusions and caveats: Vgamma9/Vdelta2+ T cells showed a stable polyclonal repertoire with shared TCRgamma sequences.

The V and J ends lost 3 bases and 0 bases, in that order; junction bases with no gene match: 28. The CDR3 has 23 residues. In germline, CDR1 is TSWWSYY, CDR2 QGS. Bulk repertoires came from Vgamma9/Vdelta2+ or Vdelta2-negative gammadelta T cells flow-sorted from PBMC. What was sequenced was gamma-delta T cells from blood. This TCR was recovered from a pool of human donors (malaria-infected and uninfected, not separated). V is TRDV1 and J is TRDJ1; 7 nucleotides match TRDD3. As DNA, the CDR3 is TGTGCTCTTGGGGACCCCCACGTCGAGTGTGGGTACTGGGGACCTCTGTACACCGATAAACTCATCTTT. It yields the protein CALGDPHVECGYWGPLYTDKLIF.